The 29 T cell receptor beta chains listed next were all sequenced from one sample in a study of blood T cell repertoires in COVID-19. This table comes from immunoSEQ multiplex PCR, and its TCRdb copy is limited to in-frame clones, with some not included. The data hold some 200,000 clones, with less than 90% observed a single time. Sequencing was performed on peripheral blood. These receptors all stem from a woman over 75 with active or convalescent COVID-19.

V usage is TRBV14 and J usage is TRBJ2-1, with 7 bases aligning to TRBD1. Germline CDR1 SGHDN, CDR2 FVKESK. Germline trimming cut 2 bases from V and 7 bases from J; bases unmatched to any gene: 5. The CDR3 is 14 amino acids. The DNA for the CDR3 is TGTGCCAGCAGCCAAAAGAGCAGGGGGAATGAGCAGTTCTTC. Translated, it gives CASSQKSRGNEQFF.

The chain recombines TRBV6-2 or TRBV6-3 with TRBJ2-1; 12 bases line up with TRBD2. CDR1 is MNHEY, CDR2 SVGEGT, per germline. Trimming took 0 bases from V and 0 from J; bases not matched to a gene: 12. The CDR3 has 21 residues. CDR3 DNA sequence: TGTGCCAGCAGTTACTCGATTTCCGGACTAGCGGGGCATAGCTCCTACAATGAGCAGTTCTTC. It translates to CASSYSISGLAGHSSYNEQFF.

The rearrangement links TRBV9 to TRBJ1-3; D unclear. Germline lookup yields CDR1 SGDLS and CDR2 YYNGEE. The CDR3 runs 13 residues. V was clipped by 3 bases and J by 3 bases, with 7 bases between them. The CDR3 region is CASSGGVGNTIYF. Here the CDR3 DNA reads TGTGCCAGCAGCGGCGGGGTTGGAAACACCATATATTTT.

This chain connects TRBV11-3 to TRBJ2-5; no reliable D call. Germline V gene lookup returns CDR1 SGHNT and CDR2 YENEEA. V lost 6 bases and J 2 bases, leaving 4 bases between the germline ends. The CDR3 has 11 residues. CDR3: CASSPQETQYF. CDR3 DNA sequence: TGTGCCAGCAGTCCTCAAGAGACCCAGTACTTC.

This clone was found once. CDR3 nucleotides: TGCAGCGTAACGACAGGGGGCCGAGGGACTGAAGCTTTCTTT. It specifies CSVTTGGRGTEAFF. The V gene is TRBV29-1, the J gene TRBJ1-1, with 10 bases fitting TRBD1. The CDR3 runs 14 residues. Looked up from germline, CDR1 is SQVTM and CDR2 is ANQGSEA. V shed 6 bases and J 5 bases; nucleotides not matched to a gene: 9. The full variable domain, with the rest looked up from reference TRBV29-1 and TRBJ1-1, is SAVISQKPSRDICQRGTSLTIQCQVDSQVTMMFWYRQQPGQSLTLIATANQGSEATYESGFVIDKFPISRPNLTFSTLTVSNMSPEDSSIYLCSVTTGGRGTEAFFGQGTRLTVV.

The chain carries TRBV15 and TRBJ2-1, with 7 bases identical to TRBD2. CDR3 length: 17 amino acids. CDR1 LNHNV and CDR2 YYDKDF come from the germline V gene (reference sequence). J lost 1 base, V lost 3 bases, and 9 bases had no gene match. Written as DNA, the CDR3 is TGTGCCACCAGCAGGGGCCCAGCGGGATTTTCCTACAATGAGCAGTTCTTC. The encoded protein is CATSRGPAGFSYNEQFF.

This clone was recorded a few times. The chain employs TRBV30 and TRBJ2-3, with 7 bases that match TRBD2. V shed 3 bases and J 1 base; nucleotides not matched to a gene: 10. The CDR3 contains 16 residues. CDR1 is GTSNPN and CDR2 is SVGIG in the germline V gene (reference sequence). In DNA form, the CDR3 reads TGTGCCTGGAGCACGGGGGGAAGAGGACGCACAGATACGCAGTATTTT. Protein product: CAWSTGGRGRTDTQYF.

Only one count was recorded for this clone. This chain connects TRBV9 to TRBJ1-1; a possible D gene is TRBD1 (5 bases). The V gene's germline CDR1 is SGDLS and CDR2 YYNGEE. V was shortened by 4 bases and J by 3 bases, with 13 bases between the two germline ends. CDR3 length equals 14 residues. DNA of the CDR3: TGTGCCAGCAGCCCCGGGGGGGTCGACACTGAAGCTTTCTTT. Translating gives CASSPGGVDTEAFF.

This chain joins TRBV5-4 and TRBJ1-1, with 9 bases aligning to TRBD1. J gave up 4 bases and V 6 bases, and 10 bases lay outside the gene matches. The CDR3 loop spans 15 amino acids. The V gene's germline CDR1 is SGHNT and CDR2 YYREEE (reference sequence). In nucleotides, the CDR3 is TGTGCCAGCACTACAGGGGGCTCAATGAGCACTGAAGCTTTCTTT. Encoded protein: CASTTGGSMSTEAFF. The full variable domain, in which reference TRBV5-4 and TRBJ1-1 provide the parts outside the CDR3, is ETGVTQSPTHLIKTRGQQVTLRCSSQSGHNTVSWYQQALGQGPQFIFQYYREEENGRGNFPPRFSGLQFPNYSSELNVNALELDDSALYLCASTTGGSMSTEAFFGQGTRLTVV.

This chain uses TRBV5-1 with TRBJ1-1, with TRBD1 identical over 11 bases. This CDR3 spans 18 amino acids. The trim removed 0 bases at V and 5 bases at J, leaving 12 bases unmatched. Germline V gene data show CDR1 as SGHRS and CDR2 as YFSETQ. In DNA, the CDR3 is TGCGCCAGCAGCTTGGTTCCACCGGGACAGGGGGGAGAAACTGAAGCTTTCTTT. This codes for CASSLVPPGQGGETEAFF.

V is TRBV7-9 and J is TRBJ1-4, with D hard to call. V lost 2 bases and J lost 4, with 11 bases in between. Germline V gene data show CDR1 as SEHNR and CDR2 as FQNEAQ (reference sequence). CDR3 length: 15 amino acids. The CDR3 loop reads CASSLLNSLNEKLFF. CDR3 in DNA: TGTGCCAGCAGCTTATTGAACAGCCTTAATGAAAAACTGTTTTTT. Looking up the rest from reference TRBV7-9 and TRBJ1-4 gives the full variable domain: DTGVSQNPRHKITKRGQNVTFRCDPISEHNRLYWYRQTLGQGPEFLTYFQNEAQLEKSRLLSDRFSAERPKGSFSTLEIQRTEQGDSAMYLCASSLLNSLNEKLFFGSGTQLSVL.

The CDR3 DNA is TGTGCCAGCAGCTTAGTAGGGAGTAATGAAAAACTGTTTTTT. Translating gives CASSLVGSNEKLFF. The chain has TRBV11-2 and TRBJ1-4; D not resolved. Germline values: CDR1 SGHAT, CDR2 FQNNGV. CDR3 size: 14 residues. V gave up 1 base and J gave up 4 bases, with 7 bases separating them.

In DNA, the CDR3 is TGTGCCAGCAGCTTAGACGGCGGGGGGCGCGGCGATACGCAGTATTTT. This translates into CASSLDGGGRGDTQYF. This rearrangement joins TRBV11-2 to TRBJ2-3, with 8 bases matching TRBD2. Losses at the gene ends were 0 bases for V and 6 bases for J; bases not matched to a gene: 8. The CDR3 sequence is 16 residues long. CDR1 SGHAT and CDR2 FQNNGV come from the germline V gene.

V is TRBV12-3 or TRBV12-4 and J is TRBJ1-2; D may be TRBD1 (6 bases). V was cut by 10 bases and J by 4 bases, with 16 bases left in between. The CDR3 extends over 13 amino acids. CDR3 in DNA: TGTGCCACACGACAGGACTCACCCTATGGCTACACCTTC. Translated, it gives CATRQDSPYGYTF.

The genes are TRBV10-3 and TRBJ1-2, with 7 bases lining up with TRBD1. CDR1 is ENHRY and CDR2 is SYGVKD in the germline V gene. The V and J ends lost 2 bases and 11 bases, in that order; junction bases with no gene match: 14. The CDR3 is 15 residues long. CDR3 sequence: CAISEQGQSGILYTF. In DNA, the CDR3 is TGTGCCATCAGTGAGCAGGGACAGTCCGGAATATTATACACCTTC.

This chain connects TRBV24-1 to TRBJ2-3, with 10 positions matching TRBD1. Germline assignment: CDR1 KGHDR and CDR2 SFDVKD. Trimming at V came to 4 bases and at J to 2 bases, leaving 11 bases not matched to a gene. There are 18 residues in the CDR3. DNA for the CDR3: TGTGCCACCAGTGACTCTCCCGGGACAGGGGACCTCACAGATACGCAGTATTTT. Protein sequence: CATSDSPGTGDLTDTQYF.

The rearrangement uses TRBV30 and TRBJ1-1, with D possibly TRBD1 on 6 matching bases. CDR1 and CDR2 (germline): GTSNPN, SVGIG (reference sequence). With 3 bases removed from V and 1 base from J, the gap between germline ends came to 9 bases. The CDR3 is made up of 13 amino acids. The CDR3 DNA reads as TGTGCCTGGAGGGGGGCAGGGAACACTGAAGCTTTCTTT. Encoded protein: CAWRGAGNTEAFF.

This rearrangement joins TRBV3-1 (or the pseudogene TRBV3-2) to TRBJ1-1, with TRBD1 as a possible D gene (5 bases). Per the germline V gene, CDR1 is LGHDT and CDR2 is YNNKEL (reference sequence). Between the trimmed V and J ends, which lost 0 bases and 4 bases, there was a span of 9 bases. The CDR3 is 14 residues long. The CDR3 spells CASSQDRRGTEAFF. For the CDR3, the DNA is TGTGCCAGCAGCCAAGACCGTAGGGGCACTGAAGCTTTCTTT.

The DNA of the CDR3 is TGTGCCAGCAGCAATGGACAGGGGGAGGGTGGCTACACCTTC. Translating it yields CASSNGQGEGGYTF. The gene calls are TRBV11-2 and TRBJ1-2; 10 bases fit TRBD1. The CDR3 covers 14 residues. The ends lost 5 bases at V and 7 bases at J; junction bases unmatched: 7. Germline V CDR1 and CDR2: SGHAT, FQNNGV.

The chain joins TRBV29-1 to TRBJ1-3; D may be TRBD1 (6 bases). The CDR3 is made up of 14 amino acids. Trimming took off 4 bases at V and 4 bases at J, with 14 bases between the two ends. The germline V gene has CDR1 SQVTM and CDR2 ANQGSEA. CDR3 sequence (DNA): TGCAGCGTTGTACAGGGAGGGTCCGGAAACACCATATATTTT. Its protein product is CSVVQGGSGNTIYF.

The chain recombines TRBV28 with TRBJ1-2, with TRBD1 as a possible D gene (5 bases). The CDR3 covers 15 residues. In germline, CDR1 is MDHEN, CDR2 SYDVKM. Trimming removed 6 bases at V and 5 bases at J, with 19 bases between. The CDR3 is CASRELGQGKYGYTF. DNA of the CDR3: TGTGCCAGCAGGGAACTGGGGCAGGGAAAATATGGCTACACCTTC.

The chain joins TRBV11-1 to TRBJ2-7, with a possible D match to TRBD2 (7 bases). The V and J ends lost 5 bases and 2 bases respectively, with 16 bases between them. The CDR3 length is 15 residues. Germline V gene lookup returns CDR1 SGHAT and CDR2 FQDESV (reference sequence). The CDR3 DNA sequence: TGTGCCAGCAGCCTGAGGGGAGGGGGACCCTACGAGCAGTACTTC. Its protein is CASSLRGGGPYEQYF.

The chain links TRBV5-1 to TRBJ2-3; 10 positions agree with TRBD2. CDR1 SGHRS and CDR2 YFSETQ come from the germline V gene. V lost 2 bases and J lost 1; bases outside the gene matches: 7. This CDR3 has 17 amino acids. This CDR3 reads CASSFPGLAVGTDTQYF. DNA of the CDR3: TGCGCCAGCAGCTTCCCCGGACTAGCGGTGGGCACAGATACGCAGTATTTT.

V is TRBV30 and J is TRBJ1-1, with TRBD1 as a possible D gene (5 bases). This CDR3 has 13 residues. The germline V gene encodes CDR1 GTSNPN and CDR2 SVGIG (reference sequence). V lost 0 bases and J 10 bases, leaving 15 bases between the germline ends. The CDR3: CAWSVGRTRGAFF. The DNA of the CDR3 is TGTGCCTGGAGTGTTGGCAGGACTAGGGGAGCTTTCTTT.

This clone appeared once. The V call is TRBV6-1, the J call TRBJ1-2; 9 bases are a match to TRBD1. Trimming cost V 5 bases and J 7 bases; bases outside gene matches: 8. This CDR3 comprises 14 residues. Germline V lookup: CDR1 MNHNS, CDR2 SASEGT. CDR3 protein: CASSSQQGAGGYTF. CDR3 nucleotides: TGTGCCAGCAGTTCTCAACAGGGGGCAGGTGGCTACACCTTC.

The CDR3 DNA sequence: TGTGCCAGCGCCAGAAACTCCTACAATGAGCAGTTCTTC. Translated, it gives CASARNSYNEQFF. V usage is TRBV14 and J usage is TRBJ2-1; no clear D gene. V was clipped by 8 bases and J by 0 bases, with 8 bases between them. CDR1 and CDR2 from the germline V gene are SGHDN and FVKESK. The length of the CDR3 is 13 residues.

The chain employs TRBV11-3 and TRBJ2-7; D unresolved. Germline V gene sequence: CDR1 SGHNT, CDR2 YENEEA. V gave up 3 bases and J gave up 4 bases, with 13 bases separating them. The CDR3 contains 14 residues. The CDR3 bases are TGTGCCAGCAGCTTCCGCCCGAGTCGTTACGAGCAGTACTTC. This sequence encodes CASSFRPSRYEQYF.

The chain recombines TRBV5-4 with TRBJ2-1; D possibly corresponds to TRBD1 (5 bases). CDR1 and CDR2 (germline): SGHNT, YYREEE (reference sequence). V was shortened by 0 bases and J by 2 bases, with 9 bases between the two germline ends. The CDR3 has 15 amino acids. The CDR3 DNA reads TGTGCCAGCAGCTTGGCGGCAGGGACCTACAATGAGCAGTTCTTC. Translated, it gives CASSLAAGTYNEQFF.

The rearrangement joins TRBV18 to TRBJ2-2, with a weak D call TRBD2 (6 bases). The CDR3 consists of 16 residues. Trimming pared 0 bases from V and 0 bases from J, leaving 8 bases between. From germline, CDR1 is KGHSH and CDR2 LQKENI. The CDR3 spells CASSPPGGPNTGELFF. Here the CDR3 DNA reads TGTGCCAGCTCACCACCGGGAGGCCCGAACACCGGGGAGCTGTTTTTT. Full variable domain (outside the CDR3, taken from reference TRBV18 and TRBJ2-2): NAGVMQNPRHLVRRRGQEARLRCSPMKGHSHVYWYRQLPEEGLKFMVYLQKENIIDESGMPKERFSAEFPKEGPSILRIQQVVRGDSAAYFCASSPPGGPNTGELFFGEGSRLTVL.